This note documents a single TCR beta chain sequence. This clone's antigen is unknown. Base qualities are not provided; no much larger clone lies one nucleotide away. Spanning cysteine to phenylalanine, the CDR3 consists of 15 amino acids. Only the CDR3 portion is preserved as DNA: 45 bases, with reading frame beginning at the first base. Between the V and J ends, shortened by 8 bases and 4 bases respectively, the junction contains 17 bases. Via the germline V gene (reference sequence), CDR1 is MNHEY and CDR2 SMNVEV. The cohort was made up of roughly 670 healthy bone marrow donors. All cohort members were sampled while nominally healthy, although unrecorded immune exposures were likely present. The donor was CMV seronegative and belonged to the group of over 300 seronegative cohort members. Every donor gave a peripheral blood sample, and the peripheral blood mononuclear cells from that sample were used for TCR beta sequencing. The Qiagen DNeasy Blood Extraction Kit was used to extract genomic DNA from the blood cell samples.

This record comes from a study of cytomegalovirus exposure and HLA in healthy donors (dated by TCRdb to about 2017). Describing the broader study: An earlier analysis of 587 of the donors reported 250 to 350 Gb of sequence data and around 120 million unique TCR beta sequences obtained from roughly 170 million T cells. Approximately 300 gigabases of sequencing data and 70 million to 100 million unique TCR sequences were included in an early release covering roughly 700 HLA-typed donors. Among the approximately 420 genotyped donors, around 79% belonged to the genetic ancestry cluster associated with self-reported Caucasian donors. The study was designed to test whether signatures of past pathogen exposure could be identified by cataloging public T cell receptors. The study profiled the T cell repertoires of about 720 subjects by immunosequencing and related them to cytomegalovirus serostatus. Along with the 666-subject first cohort, a separate validation cohort of over a hundred different subjects was used. High-throughput TCR immunosequencing, statistical association of individual TCRs with disease status, and machine learning were combined to predict cytomegalovirus infection status. A later analysis re-analyzed previously published TCR beta repertoires from 550 to 700 donors and added high-resolution HLA genotyping to study TCR occurrence patterns. Rather than drawing on any new phenotypic data, the later analysis identified candidate immune exposures from TCR beta sequences and the way those sequences occurred across donors. An earlier analysis of 587 of the donors used high-throughput TCR beta sequencing to judge whether each TCR beta V gene segment behaved as functional or pseudogenic. Alongside the repertoire data, information on donor age, sex, ethnicity and CMV serostatus was compiled. Genome-wide SNP genotypes for about three fifths of the roughly 670 donors were used in a later genetic analysis, which treated that subset as a discovery cohort. Every discovery cohort repertoire had been produced on one sequencing platform. Both class I and class II loci were covered by HLA typing, at four-digit resolution. Typing coverage varied by locus: roughly 629-640 donors for A, B, C, DRB1 and DQB1; approximately 520 for DQA1; more than 600 for DPA1; approximately 450 for DPB1. Because of strong linkage in the cohort, a few DR-DQ haplotypes were treated as single units for association and clustering. On average, roughly 250,000 unique TCR beta nucleotide sequences were sequenced per donor among about 400 genotyped donors of the cohort, with 15% to 20% of those sequences being non-productive.

The study at large found these results: Because some donors lacked HLA typing at each locus, the association tests relied only on the typed subset. The classifier was reported to diagnose cytomegalovirus status with high specificity and sensitivity in both the original cohort and the validation cohort. The cohort was sequenced for TCR beta chains only, and without alpha or paired-chain data the features that could be detected were limited. In a later genetic analysis, fewer N-insertions in productive TCRs were reported among donors in an Asian-associated ancestry cluster than the roughly 700-donor mean. Because the 87-base-pair reads could not distinguish some IMGT-functional V segments, including TRBV6-2 and TRBV6-3, those segments were excluded. Linkage disequilibrium might explain the correlated functional status among segregating V segments, but an unknown experimental factor could not be ruled out. For the cohort, immune exposure information was limited to CMV serostatus. A later analysis associated 15,000 to 20,000 TCR beta sequences with specific HLA alleles at a false discovery rate of 0.05. A total of 150 to 200 TCR beta chains were listed by the study as associated with cytomegalovirus. The sequencing pipeline was judged likely to have produced a cluster of highly shared sequence variants as a technical artifact. A further reported finding was that TCR beta sequences accurately predicted the HLA-A and HLA-B alleles for most subjects in the first cohort. An association between a missense DCLRE1C variant and V-gene and J-gene trimming of TCR beta chains was found in a later genetic analysis and replicated in an independent cohort. Across donors, most TCR sequences were observed very rarely, whereas some public TCRs were present in many individuals. According to a later analysis, most CMV-associated TCR beta chains appeared to be HLA-restricted, and the HLA associations seemed to be driven largely by CMV exposure. In a later analysis, TCR association rates were found to vary across HLA loci, with the most associated TCRs seen for DRB1 alleles and the fewest for HLA-C alleles. Compared with equally common non-associated chains, HLA-associated TCR beta chains in a later analysis were more clonally expanded and had lower generation probabilities. Because counts were too low, seventeen rarely observed V segments, including chromosome 9 orphons, were excluded from the earlier analysis of around 590 of the donors. Assigning TCR associations to individual alleles was difficult when HLA alleles, especially DR and DQ, strongly co-occurred. Several of the top co-occurrence clusters appeared to be linked to parvovirus B19, influenza, CMV and Epstein-Barr virus, according to a later analysis. An earlier analysis of approximately 540 of the donors showed that most TCR beta V segments appeared in productive rearrangements either about 90% or about 30% of the time, which broadly matched IMGT annotations. Presence/absence analyses assumed roughly uniform sequencing depth across donors, an assumption that may not hold. Three of the identified cytomegalovirus-associated TCR beta chains were confirmed in vitro to be specific for cytomegalovirus antigens. It was suggested by the authors that the approach could potentially be generalized to other disease states and immunological phenotypes.

Library preparation was by the immunoSEQ multiplex PCR assay. The multiplex PCR relied on a mix of 60 forward primers for TCR Vbeta segments and 13 reverse primers for TCR Jbeta segments. Amplification of the CDR3 region of rearranged TCR beta genes was performed with a multiplex PCR assay on genomic DNA. On the Illumina HiSeq System, the amplified TCR beta libraries were sequenced as 87-base-pair reads. In the paper's pipeline: A later analysis tallied roughly 78 million unique TCR beta chains across the 666 repertoires, and approximately 9.9 million of those chains were shared by two or more donors. Raw reads were error-corrected and collapsed into unique sequences by a nearest-neighbor algorithm in which closely related sequences were merged to remove PCR and sequencing errors. V, D and J gene segments were assigned by aligning CDR3 sequences to IMGT reference sequences. For a sequence to be retained, at least a six-nucleotide match to both a V gene segment and a J gene segment was required. A rearrangement counted as productive if the CDR3 had no stop codons and remained in frame with V and J, and every other rearrangement counted as non-productive. Following IMGT convention, CDR3 was defined as the stretch from the second conserved V-encoded cysteine to the conserved J-encoded phenylalanine. The earlier analysis of fewer than 750 of the donors excluded sequences that lacked an unambiguous match to a single V gene segment. An earlier analysis of approximately 590 of the donors called V segments functional above 56.7% productive rearrangements and segregating when the between-donor standard deviation exceeded 5%. A statistical classification framework was developed to diagnose cytomegalovirus status using the catalog of TCR beta chain sequences. V and J gene assignment, in a later analysis, came from comparing TCR nucleotide sequences with IMGT/GENE-DB human TR gene sequences. The TCRdist pipeline was used in a later analysis to assign CDR3 sequences and most-parsimonious VDJ recombination scenarios. In a later analysis, each TCR beta chain was defined by its CDR3 amino acid sequence together with its V-gene family, and reads lacking a unique V-gene family were excluded. A later analysis removed 500 to 650 highly shared, low-generation-probability nucleotide sequences to deal with suspected cross-contamination and a sequencing artifact. For each public chain, a later analysis derived a clonal expansion index from normalized ranks of inferred template counts within each repertoire. A later analysis computed generation probabilities with a VDJ recombination model fitted to out-of-frame rearrangements, and checked the results against IGoR. A later analysis scored TCR-TCR, TCR-HLA and TCR-CMV co-occurrence with hypergeometric tests, applying a repertoire-size bias correction to TCR pairs. False discovery rates were estimated in a later analysis by permuting HLA or CMV assignments 20 times. In a later analysis, co-occurring TCRs were grouped with DBSCAN, and TCRdist sequence similarity was added when clustering was performed within HLA-allele-positive subsets. Co-occurrence clustering excluded repertoires with fewer than 30,000 or more than 120,000 public chains, plus five with anomalous nucleotide sharing. TCRdb took over this immuneACCESS table, retaining in-frame rearrangements with V and J assigned. Such tables are incomplete; in checked studies, under half of the missing clones stem from an unresolved V gene, and the remainder is unexplained. From that table come the V and J calls and clone size; the DNA was used to work out D and trimming. A total of around 140,000 clones appear in this sample, approximately 78% of them only once. Around 3% of the sample goes to the ten largest clones.

The sequenced sample was PBMCs. Recombination joined TRBV27 with TRBJ2-2; the D segment could be TRBD1, given 6 matching bases. The clonotype was recovered from a female donor in good health and CMV-seronegative. The CDR3 protein is CASGIQGMGTGELFF. At the DNA level, the sequence is TGTGCCAGCGGAATTCAGGGGATGGGCACCGGGGAGCTGTTTTTT.